Given below is one TCR beta chain in context. This entry comes from a study of PD-L1 blockade in urothelial cancer. Study overall: When patients started atezolizumab around 2014, it was given at 1,200 mg intravenously every 3 weeks. After treatment start, blood was analyzed at 3 weeks (second dose) and at 6 weeks.

TCR analog templates of synthetic origin were spiked into each PCR. Profiled with immunoSEQ multiplex PCR; TCRdb holds only in-frame clones, not every one. The sample carries some 80,000 clones, 87% recorded once. Germline V gene data show CDR1 as MDHEN and CDR2 as SYDVKM. Trimming shortened V by 8 bases and J by 0 bases, and 14 bases separated the two germline ends. The CDR3 has 14 amino acids. The sample consisted of PBMCs, taken around atezolizumab (anti-PD-L1) treatment. This clonotype originated in a woman in her seventies with urothelial cancer. This sequence joins TRBV28 and TRBJ2-7; the D gene is possibly TRBD2 (6 bases). CDR3 nucleotide sequence: TGTGCCAGCGCGGGACTCATAAACTCCTACGAGCAGTACTTC. Protein sequence: CASAGLINSYEQYF.